One and the same sample provided the 15 T cell receptor beta chains below, sequenced in a study of T cells expressing NK-cell markers. TCRdb reprocessed the 5' RACE reads; each CDR3 protein has one entry and no DNA is given. The sample has about 380,000 distinct CDR3 sequences. The material sequenced was blood T cells: a sorted CD56 or NKG2C T cell subset, CD4+ or CD8+ T cells, or bulk PBMC T cells (not recorded which). These receptors all come from a man between 18 and 69 years old in good health.

The V and J genes are TRBV7-6 and TRBJ2-2. This CDR3 is built from 11 residues. Germline loops: CDR1 SGHVS, CDR2 FNYEAQ. CDR3: CASSTRRELFF.

This sequence joins TRBV12-3 or TRBV12-4 and TRBJ1-2; absent DNA, TCRdb's TRBD1 call cannot be checked. CDR3 length: 18 amino acids. CDR3 sequence: CASSFLGGTGTKRHGYTF.

V usage is TRBV7-2 and J usage is TRBJ2-7; the D gene TCRdb calls, TRBD1, cannot be checked with no DNA. The CDR3 totals 14 residues. Germline V gives CDR1 SGHTA, CDR2 FQGNSA. The CDR3 sequence: CASSSQGASYEQYF.

The CDR3 loop is CSAPPWDYGYTF. The chain links TRBV20-1 to TRBJ1-2; without DNA, the TCRdb call of TRBD1 cannot be checked. Germline values: CDR1 DFQATT, CDR2 SNEGSKA (reference sequence). This CDR3 has 12 residues.

The chain combines TRBV9 with TRBJ1-4; TCRdb indicates TRBD1, and absent DNA this call remains unverified. The germline gives CDR1 SGDLS, CDR2 YYNGEE. The CDR3 extends over 14 amino acids. CDR3: CASSRTATNEKLFF.

This sequence joins TRBV18 and TRBJ2-2; TCRdb outputs TRBD1, but without DNA this stays unchecked. The germline gives CDR1 KGHSH, CDR2 LQKENI. The CDR3 is made up of 16 amino acids. The CDR3 loop is CASSPDRMINTGELFF.

This sequence joins TRBV7-2 and TRBJ2-7. Germline V gives CDR1 SGHTA, CDR2 FQGNSA. This CDR3 contains 14 residues. The CDR3 loop reads CASTPSRSSYEQYF.

The chain combines TRBV2 with TRBJ2-7. The CDR3 contains 12 residues. The germline V gene has CDR1 SNHLY and CDR2 FYNNEI. CDR3 amino acids: CASSEKPEEQYF.

V and J are TRBV19 and TRBJ2-2; the TRBD1 assignment by TCRdb is unverifiable without DNA. Germline V gives CDR1 LNHDA, CDR2 SQIVND (reference sequence). The CDR3 runs 14 residues. The CDR3 here is CASSTAWGTGELFF.

The CDR3 sequence is CASSQEGRSGGYTF. The gene calls are TRBV3-1 and TRBJ1-2. CDR3 length: 14 amino acids. Germline V gene lookup returns CDR1 LGHDT and CDR2 YNNKEL (reference sequence).

V is TRBV7-2 and J is TRBJ2-3; TCRdb calls TRBD1, which cannot be checked without DNA. Germline lookup yields CDR1 SGHTA and CDR2 FQGNSA. The CDR3 sequence is 15 residues long. Here the CDR3 reads CASSFRGSSTDTQYF.

The V call is TRBV12-3 or TRBV12-4, the J call TRBJ2-7; without DNA, the TCRdb call of TRBD1 cannot be checked. The CDR3 runs to 16 residues. The CDR3 protein is CASSSPGREGFYEQYF.

This chain uses TRBV6-5 with TRBJ1-2; the TRBD1 assignment by TCRdb is unverifiable without DNA. Germline CDR1 and CDR2: MNHEY and SVGAGI. The CDR3 loop spans 16 amino acids. CDR3 residues: CASSYSTGVSAYGYTF.

CDR3 amino acids: CASSQWTGIEFF. V gene TRBV7-2 combines with J gene TRBJ2-1; TCRdb outputs TRBD1, but without DNA this stays unchecked. The length of the CDR3 is 12 residues. Germline CDR1 SGHTA, CDR2 FQGNSA.

V and J are TRBV19 and TRBJ1-1; without DNA, the TCRdb call of TRBD1 cannot be checked. The germline V gene has CDR1 LNHDA and CDR2 SQIVND (reference sequence). This CDR3 has 12 residues. This CDR3 is CASSQAPHEAFF.